The 30 T cell receptor beta chains listed next were all sequenced from one sample in a study of blood T cells in healthy people across ages. With a J-beta primer mix and a sample-barcoded 5' primer, a second PCR ran roughly 6 to 11 cycles. MiXCR, applied by TCRdb to the 5' RACE reads, yields one record per CDR3 protein. This sample has about 1 million distinct CDR3 sequences; under 45% occur once, and the top ten carry 15% to 20%. The specimen sequenced was blood. These receptors all come from a woman in her sixties or seventies in good health.

V and J are TRBV4-3 and TRBJ2-3, with 7 bases matching TRBD2. The V gene's germline CDR1 is LGHNA and CDR2 YSLEER. This CDR3 contains 16 residues. J was trimmed by 2 bases and V by 2 bases; bases with no gene match: 7. The DNA for the CDR3 is TGCGCCAGCAGCCAATTCGGGGGGTCTTCCACAGATACGCAGTATTTT. This codes for CASSQFGGSSTDTQYF.

This chain uses TRBV6-1 with TRBJ2-1; D uncertain. Trimming left V 5 bases short and J 0 bases short, with 8 bases between. The germline gives CDR1 MNHNS, CDR2 SASEGT. The CDR3 totals 14 residues. In nucleotides, the CDR3 is TGTGCCAGCAGTTGGATGAGCTCCTACAATGAGCAGTTCTTC. Translating gives CASSWMSSYNEQFF.

The J gene is TRBJ2-3, the V gene TRBV2, with 10 bases that match TRBD2. The CDR3 runs to 16 residues. Per the germline V gene, CDR1 is SNHLY and CDR2 is FYNNEI. Trimming at V came to 6 bases and at J to 3 bases, leaving 9 bases not matched to a gene. CDR3 DNA sequence: TGTGCCAGCAGGGGTTTAGCGGGAGGTGAGACAGATACGCAGTATTTT. Its protein is CASRGLAGGETDTQYF.

The chain has TRBV7-2 and TRBJ1-2, with D hard to call. Trimming removed 6 bases from V and 4 bases from J, with 18 bases in between. The CDR3 runs to 15 residues. In germline, CDR1 is SGHTA, CDR2 FQGNSA. CDR3 DNA: TGTGCCAGCAGGATGACGGTCGCTGGTTTCTATGGCTACACCTTC. Its protein is CASRMTVAGFYGYTF.

This clonotype was counted a few times. The gene calls are TRBV5-1 and TRBJ2-1, with TRBD1 matching over 7 bases. This CDR3 region has 15 residues. Per germline, CDR1 SGHRS and CDR2 YFSETQ. V shed 0 bases, J shed 5 bases, and the junction held 5 bases outside the gene matches. CDR3 region: CASSLAGGKHNEQFF. The CDR3, as DNA: TGCGCCAGCAGCTTGGCAGGGGGAAAACACAATGAGCAGTTCTTC.

Only a few counts were recorded for this clonotype. The chain couples TRBV7-9 to TRBJ2-1, with TRBD2 matching over 11 bases. CDR1 SEHNR and CDR2 FQNEAQ come from the germline V gene (reference sequence). The CDR3 consists of 15 residues. Losses at the gene ends were 4 bases for V and 3 bases for J; bases not matched to a gene: 2. DNA of the CDR3: TGTGCCAGCAGCTGGGGACTAGCGGACTACAATGAGCAGTTCTTC. This encodes CASSWGLADYNEQFF.

The V gene is TRBV2, the J gene TRBJ2-7; D might be TRBD1 (6 bases). The V gene lost 6 bases and the J gene lost 12 bases, with 18 bases spanning the gap. CDR1 SNHLY and CDR2 FYNNEI come from the germline V gene. CDR3 size: 12 residues. The CDR3 reads CASRVMTGVGYF. In nucleotides, the CDR3 is TGTGCCAGCAGGGTAATGACAGGAGTAGGGTACTTC.

The V gene is TRBV2, the J gene TRBJ2-2; D gene uncertain. The CDR3 consists of 14 residues. Germline assignment: CDR1 SNHLY and CDR2 FYNNEI. V lost 7 bases, J lost 5 bases, and 14 bases lay in between. The CDR3 coding sequence is TGTGCCAGCATGGCAGCCCTAACGACCGGGGAGCTGTTTTTT. Its translation: CASMAALTTGELFF. Complete variable domain (other parts from reference TRBV2 and TRBJ2-2): EPEVTQTPSHQVTQMGQEVILRCVPISNHLYFYWYRQILGQKVEFLVSFYNNEISEKSEIFDDQFSVERPDGSNFTLKIRSTKLEDSAMYFCASMAALTTGELFFGEGSRLTVL.

This clonotype was recorded a few times. This sequence joins TRBV5-6 and TRBJ2-1; D assignment may be TRBD1 or TRBD2 (5 bases each). Germline V gene data show CDR1 as SGHDT and CDR2 as YYEEEE. Trimming removed 4 bases at V and 6 bases at J, with 32 bases between. This CDR3 is built from 20 residues. The DNA for the CDR3 is TGTGCCAGCAGCACAACAGGTTTGGGAAGCGGTACTCTAATCCGCAATGAGCAGTTCTTC. Residues: CASSTTGLGSGTLIRNEQFF.

V usage is TRBV20-1 and J usage is TRBJ1-4; TRBD1 might be the D (5 bases). Germline V gene sequence: CDR1 DFQATT, CDR2 SNEGSKA (reference sequence). V lost 2 bases and J lost 1, with 5 bases in between. CDR3 length equals 13 residues. CDR3 bases: TGCAGTGCTAGAAGGGGAACTAATGAAAAACTGTTTTTT. Encoded protein: CSARRGTNEKLFF.

This clonotype turned up a few times. The chain has TRBV3-1 and TRBJ1-2; perhaps TRBD1 as D (5 bases). Trimming left V 1 base short and J 8 bases short, with 11 bases between. This CDR3 is 13 amino acids long. In germline, CDR1 is LGHDT, CDR2 YNNKEL (reference sequence). Here the CDR3 reads CASSQVTGEGYTF. The CDR3 DNA follows: TGTGCCAGCAGCCAAGTTACGGGGGAGGGCTACACCTTC.

The chain combines TRBV2 with TRBJ2-7, with D possibly being TRBD2 (5 bases). V was cut by 7 bases and J by 2 bases, with 12 bases left in between. The CDR3 is 13 residues long. Germline V gene lookup returns CDR1 SNHLY and CDR2 FYNNEI. The chain's CDR3 is CASIEGQTYEQYF. DNA of the CDR3: TGTGCCAGCATAGAGGGCCAGACCTACGAGCAGTACTTC.

This clonotype was counted only a few times. The chain has TRBV2 and TRBJ2-3; 7 bases are a match to TRBD2. This CDR3 contains 19 residues. From germline, CDR1 is SNHLY and CDR2 FYNNEI. Trimming cost V 7 bases and J 0 bases; bases outside gene matches: 19. The CDR3, as DNA: TGTGCCAGCATTCGAGGCCTACTAGCGCGAGGAACTAGCACAGATACGCAGTATTTT. It encodes CASIRGLLARGTSTDTQYF.

This clonotype was detected once. One end of the junction is discordant with germline, which a read error may explain. V gene TRBV10-2 combines with J gene TRBJ1-1; no definite D call. Germline CDR1 WSHSY, CDR2 SAAADI. The CDR3 length is 11 residues. DNA of the CDR3: TGCGCCAGCAGCGAGTACACTGAAGCTTTCTTT. Protein sequence: CASSEYTEAFF.

This clonotype was picked up a small number of times. The V call is TRBV7-9, the J call TRBJ2-1; TRBD2 matches at 7 bases. CDR3 length equals 15 residues. The germline V gene encodes CDR1 SEHNR and CDR2 FQNEAQ (reference sequence). The V and J ends lost 5 bases and 0 bases, in that order; junction bases with no gene match: 4. The CDR3 reads CASSPSSGSYNEQFF. CDR3 in DNA: TGTGCCAGCAGCCCGTCTAGCGGCTCCTACAATGAGCAGTTCTTC.

This clonotype has only a few counts. This chain connects TRBV7-2 to TRBJ2-7, with 13 bases aligning to TRBD2. This CDR3 comprises 16 residues. CDR1 is SGHTA, CDR2 FQGNSA, per germline. The ends lost 5 bases at V and 3 bases at J; junction bases unmatched: 7. DNA of the CDR3: TGTGCCAGCAGCCCGTTCGGGACTAGCGGGATCTACGAGCAGTACTTC. The encoded protein is CASSPFGTSGIYEQYF.

The chain links TRBV29-1 to TRBJ2-3; D gene unclear. The CDR3 has 11 amino acids. Germline V CDR1 and CDR2: SQVTM, ANQGSEA. V was trimmed by 5 bases and J by 3 bases, leaving 6 bases between them. The CDR3 coding sequence is TGCAGCGTTAGCAGTACAGATACGCAGTATTTT. Amino acid sequence: CSVSSTDTQYF.

V is TRBV3-1 and J is TRBJ2-5; 11 positions match TRBD2. The ends lost 4 bases at V and 11 bases at J; junction bases unmatched: 12. The CDR3 contains 15 residues. Germline V lookup: CDR1 LGHDT, CDR2 YNNKEL (reference sequence). CDR3 DNA: TGTGCCAGCAGCCTCTCTAGCGGGAGGACGAATGAGCAGTACTTC. Its protein is CASSLSSGRTNEQYF.

The chain carries TRBV20-1 and TRBJ2-5; D is possibly TRBD2 (5 bases). Germline V lookup: CDR1 DFQATT, CDR2 SNEGSKA (reference sequence). This CDR3 has 13 residues. Trimming cost V 3 bases and J 11 bases, with 19 bases left between them. CDR3 bases: TGCAGTGCTAGGAGGGAAAGGACCAATGAGCAGTACTTC. Protein product: CSARRERTNEQYF.

The rearrangement uses TRBV7-9 and TRBJ2-1, with 8 positions matching TRBD2. J was trimmed by 5 bases and V by 3 bases; bases with no gene match: 6. In germline, CDR1 is SEHNR, CDR2 FQNEAQ (reference sequence). The CDR3 is made up of 15 amino acids. This CDR3 is CASSFTSGGDNEQFF. DNA of the CDR3: TGTGCCAGCAGCTTCACTAGCGGAGGGGACAATGAGCAGTTCTTC.

V usage is TRBV11-2 and J usage is TRBJ2-3; 7 bases agree with TRBD2. This CDR3 spans 15 amino acids. In germline, CDR1 is SGHAT, CDR2 FQNNGV. After removal of 3 bases from V and 2 bases from J, the junction contained 5 bases not matched to a gene. CDR3 region: CASSFPLAYTDTQYF. CDR3 nucleotide sequence: TGTGCCAGCAGCTTCCCACTAGCGTACACAGATACGCAGTATTTT.

This clonotype was counted between two and nine times. This sequence joins TRBV19 and TRBJ1-2; D uncertain. This CDR3 spans 12 amino acids. Germline assignment: CDR1 LNHDA and CDR2 SQIVND (reference sequence). V was clipped by 10 bases and J by 7 bases, with 16 bases between them. This CDR3 reads CATASGILGYTF. The CDR3 DNA reads TGTGCCACCGCCTCGGGCATTCTTGGCTACACCTTC.

J is TRBJ2-7 and V is TRBV18; no clear D. Trimming took off 3 bases at V and 7 bases at J, with 22 bases between the two ends. Germline V lookup: CDR1 KGHSH, CDR2 LQKENI. The CDR3 consists of 16 residues. CDR3 DNA sequence: TGTGCCAGCTCACCGTCCGGCATTGGGATCTCCTTAGAGCAGTACTTC. It yields the protein CASSPSGIGISLEQYF.

J is TRBJ1-4 and V is TRBV27; D call uncertain. Trimming removed 5 bases from V and 0 bases from J, with 10 bases in between. CDR1 and CDR2 (germline): MNHEY, SMNVEV (reference sequence). The CDR3 has 15 residues. The CDR3 DNA follows: TGTGCCAGCAGTCTTTCTTTTGCAACTAATGAAAAACTGTTTTTT. Translation: CASSLSFATNEKLFF.

This clonotype appeared a few times. The chain carries TRBV2 and TRBJ2-1; 13 bases align to TRBD2. Germline V lookup: CDR1 SNHLY, CDR2 FYNNEI. Trimming at V came to 6 bases and at J to 12 bases, leaving 5 bases not matched to a gene. CDR3 length: 13 residues. The CDR3 bases are TGTGCCAGCAGCGGGACTAGCGGGACTAGGCAGTTCTTC. Translated: CASSGTSGTRQFF.

The chain has TRBV18 and TRBJ1-5; 10 nucleotides agree with TRBD1. The germline V gene has CDR1 KGHSH and CDR2 LQKENI. The CDR3 extends over 15 amino acids. Germline trimming cut 5 bases from V and 5 bases from J; bases unmatched to any gene: 6. CDR3 coding DNA: TGTGCCAGCTCAGTTCTGGACAGGGGGGATCAGCCCCAGCATTTT. Residues: CASSVLDRGDQPQHF.

The chain has TRBV7-2 and TRBJ2-1; D ambiguous. Germline-derived CDR1 and CDR2 are SGHTA and FQGNSA. The CDR3 is 13 residues long. With 7 bases removed from V and 4 bases from J, the gap between germline ends came to 11 bases. In DNA form, the CDR3 reads TGTGCCAGCACCAATTTGGGTTACAATGAGCAGTTCTTC. It codes for CASTNLGYNEQFF.

CDR3 in amino acids: CSVERIAGQSSYEQYF. The CDR3 DNA reads TGCAGCGTTGAACGCATAGCGGGCCAGAGCTCCTACGAGCAGTACTTC. The chain links TRBV29-1 to TRBJ2-7; 7 bases line up with TRBD2. Looked up from germline, CDR1 is SQVTM and CDR2 is ANQGSEA. V lost 2 bases and J lost 0; bases outside the gene matches: 10. The CDR3 sequence is 16 residues long.

In its sample, this clonotype was seen once. The chain recombines TRBV2 with TRBJ1-1, with 9 bases that match TRBD1. V gave up 4 bases and J gave up 4 bases; unmatched junction bases: 10. This CDR3 has 16 amino acids. Germline CDR1 SNHLY, CDR2 FYNNEI. Here the CDR3 DNA reads TGTGCCAGCAGTGGCGGGACAGGGCTAGGTGGCACTGAAGCTTTCTTT. Amino acids: CASSGGTGLGGTEAFF. Drawing the rest from reference TRBV2 and TRBJ1-1, the complete variable domain is EPEVTQTPSHQVTQMGQEVILRCVPISNHLYFYWYRQILGQKVEFLVSFYNNEISEKSEIFDDQFSVERPDGSNFTLKIRSTKLEDSAMYFCASSGGTGLGGTEAFFGQGTRLTVV.

V is TRBV29-1 and J is TRBJ2-7; D is undetermined. Trimming removed 5 bases from V and 5 bases from J, with 13 bases in between. Germline CDR1 SQVTM, CDR2 ANQGSEA. CDR3 length equals 12 residues. CDR3 residues: CSVRSPIHEQYF. CDR3 nucleotide sequence: TGCAGCGTTCGCTCACCAATTCACGAGCAGTACTTC.